The next 23 T cell receptor beta chains were all read from a single sample in a study of CD8+ T cells in alopecia areata. As for treatment: oral pan-JAK inhibitor, 5-10 mg twice daily. Following RNA extraction, reverse transcription yielded cDNA that acted as the sequencing template. Here immunoSEQ multiplex PCR was the method, and the copy in TCRdb shows in-frame clones only, minus some. The sample has 150,000 to 200,000 clones; around three fifths are singletons. Sequenced here: CD4+ T cells sorted from blood, sampled at week 24, from a patient treated with tofacitinib. These receptors were obtained from a human donor with alopecia areata.

This chain connects TRBV7-8 to TRBJ1-2; unclear D gene. Germline V lookup: CDR1 SGHVS, CDR2 FQNEAQ. Trimming shortened V by 5 bases and J by 6 bases, and 16 bases separated the two germline ends. The CDR3 length is 14 residues. The CDR3 DNA is TGTGCCAGCAGCAAACAAGCACCAGTGGATGGCTACACCTTC. This sequence encodes CASSKQAPVDGYTF.

The gene calls are TRBV5-1 and TRBJ1-1, with D unresolved. The V gene's germline CDR1 is SGHRS and CDR2 YFSETQ. Trimming shortened V by 0 bases and J by 6 bases, and 9 bases separated the two germline ends. The CDR3 spans 13 residues. The CDR3, as DNA: TGCGCCAGCAGCTTGGATGGCCAGGCTGAAGCTTTCTTT. Translated: CASSLDGQAEAFF.

This chain uses TRBV29-1 with TRBJ2-2; D perhaps matches TRBD2 (6 bases). V was shortened by 7 bases and J by 3 bases, with 12 bases between the two germline ends. CDR1 and CDR2 from the germline V gene are SQVTM and ANQGSEA. The CDR3 has 13 residues. In DNA form, the CDR3 reads TGCAGCGGTGGGGCGGGGCACACCGGGGAGCTGTTTTTT. Amino acids: CSGGAGHTGELFF.

The chain combines TRBV30 with TRBJ1-1; D gene uncertain. V was shortened by 2 bases and J by 3 bases, with 7 bases between the two germline ends. CDR1 and CDR2 (germline): GTSNPN, SVGIG (reference sequence). This CDR3 has 12 amino acids. The CDR3 DNA reads as TGTGCCTGGAGTCAAGACGACACTGAAGCTTTCTTT. Its protein is CAWSQDDTEAFF. Full variable domain (rest looked up from reference TRBV30 and TRBJ1-1): SQTIHQWPATLVQPVGSPLSLECTVEGTSNPNLYWYRQAAGRGLQLLFYSVGIGQISSEVPQNLSASRPQDRQFILSSKKLLLSDSGFYLCAWSQDDTEAFFGQGTRLTVV.

Only a few counts were recorded for this clone. V is TRBV23-1 and J is TRBJ2-7, with D perhaps matching TRBD1 (5 bases). TRBV23-1 is identified as an open reading frame with a role that is uncertain. Trimming pared 0 bases from V and 4 bases from J, leaving 19 bases between. CDR3 length equals 17 residues. The CDR3 spells CASSQSIGVLRIYEQYF. CDR3 nucleotide sequence: TGCGCCAGCAGTCAATCGATAGGGGTCCTACGTATATACGAGCAGTACTTC.

The chain carries TRBV7-9 and TRBJ2-7; the match to TRBD2 covers 7 bases. The germline CDR1 and CDR2 sequences are SEHNR and FQNEAQ (reference sequence). This CDR3 is 16 amino acids long. The V segment lost 4 bases and the J segment 0 bases; nucleotides outside the gene matches: 9. CDR3 residues: CASSSYGGRGSYEQYF. CDR3 DNA sequence: TGTGCCAGCAGCTCTTACGGTGGGAGGGGCTCCTACGAGCAGTACTTC. The whole variable domain, remainder taken from reference TRBV7-9 and TRBJ2-7, is DTGVSQNPRHKITKRGQNVTFRCDPISEHNRLYWYRQTLGQGPEFLTYFQNEAQLEKSRLLSDRFSAERPKGSFSTLEIQRTEQGDSAMYLCASSSYGGRGSYEQYFGPGTRLTVT.

In its sample, this clone was seen a few times. V is TRBV7-9 and J is TRBJ2-1, with TRBD1 matching over 7 bases. The CDR3 covers 14 residues. The V gene end was trimmed by 3 bases and the J gene end by 7 bases; junction bases not matched to a gene: 6. The germline gives CDR1 SEHNR, CDR2 FQNEAQ (reference sequence). CDR3 coding DNA: TGTGCCAGCAGCTTCCCCGACAGGGTGAATGAGCAGTTCTTC. Translation: CASSFPDRVNEQFF.

This clone has more than one count but fewer than ten. This rearrangement joins TRBV30 to TRBJ2-7; D may be TRBD1 or TRBD2 (5 bases each). Trimming pared 3 bases from V and 0 bases from J, leaving 18 bases between. The CDR3 runs 16 residues. The germline V gene has CDR1 GTSNPN and CDR2 SVGIG (reference sequence). The CDR3 coding sequence is TGTGCCTGGAGCCGGGACCCCATCGGGGCCTCCTACGAGCAGTACTTC. It specifies CAWSRDPIGASYEQYF.

The chain uses TRBV9 and TRBJ2-3; 9 bases are a match to TRBD2. The length of the CDR3 is 16 residues. V shed 0 bases, J shed 1 base, and the junction held 3 bases outside the gene matches. Germline CDR1 and CDR2: SGDLS and YYNGEE. CDR3 bases: TGTGCCAGCAGCGTAGTTGGGACTAGCCGCACAGATACGCAGTATTTT. It encodes CASSVVGTSRTDTQYF.

The gene calls are TRBV5-6 and TRBJ1-4; no definite D call. The CDR3 totals 16 residues. CDR1 and CDR2 from the germline V gene are SGHDT and YYEEEE. With 2 bases removed from V and 0 bases from J, the gap between germline ends came to 11 bases. This CDR3 reads CASSFTAGATNEKLFF. For the CDR3, the DNA is TGTGCCAGCAGCTTCACAGCCGGGGCAACTAATGAAAAACTGTTTTTT.

J is TRBJ2-3 and V is TRBV29-1; D ambiguous. Deletions cut 2 bases from V and 2 bases from J, with 8 bases between. CDR1 and CDR2 from the germline V gene are SQVTM and ANQGSEA. This CDR3 spans 13 amino acids. CDR3 in amino acids: CSVEPQYTDTQYF. The DNA for the CDR3 is TGCAGCGTTGAACCGCAGTACACAGATACGCAGTATTTT.

The CDR3 DNA is TGTGCCAGTAGTAATTCGCTCCGGGACAGGGTAACGACTGAAGCTTTCTTT. Amino acid sequence: CASSNSLRDRVTTEAFF. The chain joins TRBV19 to TRBJ1-1; TRBD1 aligns across 9 bases. Germline V gene lookup returns CDR1 LNHDA and CDR2 SQIVND (reference sequence). Trimming cost V 4 bases and J 5 bases; bases outside gene matches: 14. The CDR3 spans 17 residues. The full variable domain, completed using reference TRBV19 and TRBJ1-1, is DGGITQSPKYLFRKEGQNVTLSCEQNLNHDAMYWYRQDPGQGLRLIYYSQIVNDFQKGDIAEGYSVSREKKESFPLTVTSAQKNPTAFYLCASSNSLRDRVTTEAFFGQGTRLTVV.

The CDR3 nucleotides are TGTGCCAGCAGCAGCAGGGATTGGAACTATGGCTACACCTTC. Translating it yields CASSSRDWNYGYTF. The V gene is TRBV6-1, the J gene TRBJ1-2; D possibly corresponds to TRBD1 (5 bases). V dropped 6 bases and J dropped 2 bases, with 13 bases sitting between them. Germline assignment: CDR1 MNHNS and CDR2 SASEGT. The CDR3 totals 14 residues.

This clone was detected only once. V usage is TRBV5-4 and J usage is TRBJ2-4, with no clear D. The germline V gene encodes CDR1 SGHNT and CDR2 YYREEE (reference sequence). Trimming removed 4 bases at V and 0 bases at J, with 8 bases between. The length of the CDR3 is 14 residues. CDR3 DNA sequence: TGTGCCAGCAGCCAACCAGAAGCCAAAAACATTCAGTACTTC. Its protein is CASSQPEAKNIQYF. Together with reference TRBV5-4 and TRBJ2-4, the CDR3 gives the full variable domain: ETGVTQSPTHLIKTRGQQVTLRCSSQSGHNTVSWYQQALGQGPQFIFQYYREEENGRGNFPPRFSGLQFPNYSSELNVNALELDDSALYLCASSQPEAKNIQYFGAGTRLSVL.

For this clone: The same CDR3 is also encoded by other DNA sequences in this sample. The chain uses TRBV30 and TRBJ2-2; maybe TRBD2 (5 bases). V was pared by 2 bases and J by 1 base, with 8 bases between. Germline CDR1 GTSNPN, CDR2 SVGIG (reference sequence). The CDR3 is made up of 14 amino acids. CDR3 sequence: CAWSPGVNTGELFF. CDR3 nucleotide sequence: TGTGCCTGGAGTCCCGGGGTGAACACCGGGGAGCTGTTTTTT.

In its sample, this clone was seen a few times. The chain has TRBV30 and TRBJ2-2; D is unclear. This CDR3 contains 17 residues. V lost 1 base to trimming and J lost 1 base, with 16 bases between them. CDR1 GTSNPN and CDR2 SVGIG come from the germline V gene (reference sequence). This CDR3 is CAWSEIQGPWNTGELFF. CDR3 nucleotide sequence: TGTGCCTGGAGTGAGATTCAAGGTCCTTGGAACACCGGGGAGCTGTTTTTT.

This chain joins TRBV6-5 and TRBJ2-6; a possible D gene is TRBD1 (6 bases). V lost 4 bases, J lost 10 bases, and 11 bases lay in between. CDR3 length: 13 residues. CDR1 and CDR2 from the germline V gene are MNHEY and SVGAGI. CDR3 amino acids: CASSLGQTNVLTF. In DNA, the CDR3 is TGTGCCAGCAGTTTAGGACAGACGAACGTCCTGACTTTC.

CDR3 region: CASSPLTGSDGAFF. DNA for the CDR3: TGCGCCAGCAGCCCCCTGACAGGGTCCGACGGAGCTTTCTTT. The chain has TRBV4-1 and TRBJ1-1; 7 bases fit TRBD1. V lost 4 bases, J lost 10 bases, and 12 bases stayed unmatched. The CDR3 spans 14 residues. Per the germline V gene, CDR1 is MGHRA and CDR2 is YSYEKL.

This clone showed up just once. The V call is TRBV27, the J call TRBJ1-1, with 7 bases matching TRBD1. Germline trimming cut 5 bases from V and 8 bases from J; bases unmatched to any gene: 8. Germline lookup yields CDR1 MNHEY and CDR2 SMNVEV (reference sequence). The CDR3 has 13 amino acids. CDR3 residues: CASSPPGGVEAFF. The CDR3 coding sequence is TGTGCCAGCAGTCCACCAGGGGGAGTAGAAGCTTTCTTT.

The gene calls are TRBV11-2 and TRBJ2-7; 9 bases line up with TRBD2. Trimming took 6 bases from V and 2 from J; bases not matched to a gene: 8. The V gene's germline CDR1 is SGHAT and CDR2 FQNNGV. This CDR3 is built from 15 residues. The CDR3 is CASRWPGLAPYEQYF. The CDR3 nucleotides are TGTGCCAGCAGATGGCCGGGACTAGCCCCCTACGAGCAGTACTTC.

This clone was recorded once. The gene calls are TRBV30 and TRBJ2-4; no definite D call. V gave up 2 bases and J gave up 0 bases, with 14 bases separating them. There are 16 residues in the CDR3. The germline V gene has CDR1 GTSNPN and CDR2 SVGIG (reference sequence). The CDR3 bases are TGTGCCTGGAGTAAAATGCGGTCACTAGCCAAAAACATTCAGTACTTC. Translation: CAWSKMRSLAKNIQYF. The full variable domain, with the rest looked up from reference TRBV30 and TRBJ2-4, is SQTIHQWPATLVQPVGSPLSLECTVEGTSNPNLYWYRQAAGRGLQLLFYSVGIGQISSEVPQNLSASRPQDRQFILSSKKLLLSDSGFYLCAWSKMRSLAKNIQYFGAGTRLSVL.

The chain employs TRBV11-2 and TRBJ2-7; tentative D call: TRBD1 (6 bases). Germline CDR1 and CDR2: SGHAT and FQNNGV. The CDR3 totals 11 residues. Trimming removed 3 bases from V and 6 bases from J, with 6 bases in between. CDR3: CASSLDSEQYF. DNA of the CDR3: TGTGCCAGCAGCTTGGACAGCGAGCAGTACTTC.

Only one count was recorded for this clone. The rearrangement uses TRBV15 and TRBJ2-2; possible D gene TRBD2, 6 bases. V lost 4 bases and J 6 bases, leaving 21 bases between the germline ends. CDR1 is LNHNV, CDR2 YYDKDF, per germline (reference sequence). This CDR3 spans 17 amino acids. Here the CDR3 reads CATSTRVTSLGAGELFF. The CDR3 DNA reads TGTGCCACCAGCACCAGAGTTACTAGCTTAGGGGCCGGGGAGCTGTTTTTT.